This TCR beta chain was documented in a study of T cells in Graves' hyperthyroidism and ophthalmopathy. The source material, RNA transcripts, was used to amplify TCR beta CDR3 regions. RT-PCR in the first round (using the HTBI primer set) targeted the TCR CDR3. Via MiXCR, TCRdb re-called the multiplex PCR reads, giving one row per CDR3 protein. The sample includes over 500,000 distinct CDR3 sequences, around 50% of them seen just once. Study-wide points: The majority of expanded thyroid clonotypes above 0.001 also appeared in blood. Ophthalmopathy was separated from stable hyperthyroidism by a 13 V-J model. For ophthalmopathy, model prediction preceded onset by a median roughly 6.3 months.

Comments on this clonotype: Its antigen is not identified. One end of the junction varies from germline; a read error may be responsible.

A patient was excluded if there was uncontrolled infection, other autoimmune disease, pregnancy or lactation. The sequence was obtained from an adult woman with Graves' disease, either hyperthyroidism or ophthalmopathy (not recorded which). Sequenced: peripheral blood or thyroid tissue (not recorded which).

The chain's CDR3 is CASSLVQGRAQAF. DNA for the CDR3: TGTGCCAGCAGCTTAGTTCAGGGGAGGGCCCAAGCTTTC. The chain carries TRBV7-2 and TRBJ2-6; possible D gene TRBD2, 7 bases. From germline, CDR1 is SGHTA and CDR2 FQGNSA. The CDR3 totals 13 residues.